This TCR beta chain stems from a study of control samples from healthy donors and cancer patients (dated by TCRdb to about 2020). The library was made by the immunoSEQ multiplex PCR assay. The clones in this table, taken by TCRdb from immuneACCESS, are in-frame only. Not every clone is retained; where verified, under half of the shortfall comes from an unresolved V gene, and the cause of the rest is unknown. The sample data list 100,000 or so clones, and 86% of these were observed just once. The top ten constitute roughly 1.3% of the sample. The V and J ends are trimmed by 3 bases and 4 bases, leaving 9 bases between them. Including the terminal cysteine and phenylalanine, the CDR3 comprises 13 residues. Only the CDR3 part of the read is kept: 39 bases, read in frame from the first base. CDR1 and CDR2 (KGHSH, LQKENI) derive from the germline V gene. On this clone: Its antigen is still unknown. Per-base qualities were not stored, and no clone one base away is much larger.

This chain is built from TRBV18 and TRBJ2-5, and TRBD2 may be the D gene, going by 6 matching bases. What was sequenced was blood. The TCR sequence derives from a woman in her fifties or sixties in good health. The DNA is as follows: TGTGCCAGCTCACCCCGAGCGGGAGAGACCCAGTACTTC. Its translation is CASSPRAGETQYF.